The 21 T cell receptor beta chains presented below share a single source sample, sequenced in a study of CD8 T cells in Susac syndrome. Reverse transcription of roughly 0.5 to 1 ug RNA was performed with random hexamers. From the immunoSEQ multiplex PCR reads, TCRdb called clonotypes with MiXCR, one entry per CDR3 protein. Here the sample spans 180,000 or so distinct CDR3 sequences, 85% to 95% being singletons. Source material: CD4+ T cells from PBMCs. The source is a human donor in good health.

The rearrangement uses TRBV18 and TRBJ1-6; 11 nucleotides agree with TRBD1. Germline lookup yields CDR1 KGHSH and CDR2 LQKENI. The CDR3 sequence is 15 residues long. The ends lost 0 bases at V and 9 bases at J; junction bases unmatched: 1. The CDR3 protein is CASSPPGQGVSPLHF. CDR3 in DNA: TGTGCCAGCTCACCACCGGGACAGGGGGTTTCACCCCTCCACTTT.

This chain uses TRBV7-9 with TRBJ2-7; 8 bases line up with TRBD2. CDR1 is SEHNR, CDR2 FQNEAQ, per germline (reference sequence). This CDR3 has 15 amino acids. Trimming removed 2 bases from V and 2 bases from J; junction bases left unmatched: 5. The CDR3 sequence is CASSLISGIPYEQYV. The CDR3 bases are TGTGCCAGCAGCTTAATTAGCGGGATACCCTACGAGCAGTACGTC.

The genes are TRBV3-1 and TRBJ2-1, with 10 bases identical to TRBD2. V gave up 4 bases and J gave up 5 bases; unmatched junction bases: 8. Germline assignment: CDR1 LGHDT and CDR2 YNNKEL (reference sequence). The CDR3 runs 16 residues. CDR3 residues: CASSPQLAGLNNEQFF. In nucleotides, the CDR3 is TGTGCCAGCAGCCCGCAACTAGCGGGGCTTAACAATGAGCAGTTCTTC.

The rearrangement links TRBV20-1 to TRBJ1-1; D remains ambiguous. This CDR3 spans 11 amino acids. Trimming left V 6 bases short and J 1 base short, with 6 bases between. Germline V gene lookup returns CDR1 DFQATT and CDR2 SNEGSKA (reference sequence). DNA for the CDR3: TGCAGTGCGGCCAAGAACACTGAAGCTTTCTTT. As protein: CSAAKNTEAFF.

This sequence joins TRBV3-1 and TRBJ2-1; D gene ambiguous. V was shortened by 6 bases and J by 6 bases, with 6 bases between the two germline ends. The CDR3 covers 11 residues. Per germline, CDR1 LGHDT and CDR2 YNNKEL (reference sequence). The CDR3 DNA reads as TGTGCCAGCAGTTACTTCAATGAGCAGTTCTTC. It codes for CASSYFNEQFF.

The rearrangement joins TRBV29-1 to TRBJ2-1, with 7 bases that match TRBD2. CDR3 length equals 15 residues. With 2 bases clipped from V and 7 bases from J, the junction kept 11 bases outside the gene matches. CDR1 and CDR2 (germline): SQVTM, ANQGSEA. The chain's CDR3 is CSVERLAVVRNEQFF. The CDR3 bases are TGCAGCGTTGAACGTCTAGCGGTAGTAAGGAATGAGCAGTTCTTC.

This chain uses TRBV29-1 with TRBJ2-3; no clear D. Germline V lookup: CDR1 SQVTM, CDR2 ANQGSEA. The CDR3 is 12 amino acids. V was pared by 4 bases and J by 0 bases, with 5 bases between. The CDR3, as DNA: TGCAGCGTTGTACAGAGCACAGATACGCAGTATTTT. This translates into CSVVQSTDTQYF.

This chain uses TRBV25-1 with TRBJ2-3; a weak D match, TRBD2 (7 bases). This CDR3 has 14 amino acids. The germline V gene has CDR1 MGHDK and CDR2 SYGVNS. V lost 1 base, J lost 7 bases, and 12 bases lay in between. CDR3 DNA: TGTGCCAGCAGTGAATTTGGGGGGGCGTATACGCAGTATTTT. Residues: CASSEFGGAYTQYF.

V gene TRBV29-1 combines with J gene TRBJ1-2; 7 bases line up with TRBD1. The CDR3 totals 13 residues. Looked up from germline, CDR1 is SQVTM and CDR2 is ANQGSEA. V trimming: 5 bases; J trimming: 5 bases; junction bases outside the gene matches: 8. The CDR3 reads CSVMAGGGYGYTF. For the CDR3, the DNA is TGCAGCGTTATGGCAGGGGGAGGTTATGGCTACACCTTC.

This clonotype was recorded a few times. This chain links TRBV7-9 with TRBJ2-3, with TRBD2 identical over 8 bases. Germline V gives CDR1 SEHNR, CDR2 FQNEAQ (reference sequence). The junction had 1 base not matched to a gene; V was cut back by 5 bases and J by 0 bases. CDR3 length: 14 amino acids. Here the CDR3 DNA reads TGTGCCAGCAGCCCTAGCGGGAGCACAGATACGCAGTATTTT. Residues: CASSPSGSTDTQYF. The entire variable domain, with the rest obtained from reference TRBV7-9 and TRBJ2-3, is as follows: DTGVSQNPRHKITKRGQNVTFRCDPISEHNRLYWYRQTLGQGPEFLTYFQNEAQLEKSRLLSDRFSAERPKGSFSTLEIQRTEQGDSAMYLCASSPSGSTDTQYFGPGTRLTVL.

The chain links TRBV29-1 to TRBJ1-1; 7 positions match TRBD1. This CDR3 contains 14 residues. Trimming took 7 bases from V and 5 from J; bases not matched to a gene: 13. CDR1 is SQVTM and CDR2 is ANQGSEA in the germline V gene. The CDR3 DNA sequence: TGCAGCGCCAAGTCGACAGGGTCGGGGACTGAAGCTTTCTTT. Protein sequence: CSAKSTGSGTEAFF. The full variable domain, in which reference TRBV29-1 and TRBJ1-1 provide the parts outside the CDR3, is SAVISQKPSRDICQRGTSLTIQCQVDSQVTMMFWYRQQPGQSLTLIATANQGSEATYESGFVIDKFPISRPNLTFSTLTVSNMSPEDSSIYLCSAKSTGSGTEAFFGQGTRLTVV.

This chain connects TRBV20-1 to TRBJ2-3; 15 positions agree with TRBD2. Germline CDR1 and CDR2: DFQATT and SNEGSKA (reference sequence). V was clipped by 6 bases and J by 1 base; unmatched bases: 8. This CDR3 comprises 17 residues. In DNA form, the CDR3 reads TGCAGTGCCCTCCCGGGACTAGCGGGGGGTCGCACAGATACGCAGTATTTT. Amino acid sequence: CSALPGLAGGRTDTQYF.

This clonotype has only one observation. This rearrangement joins TRBV29-1 to TRBJ2-2, with D possibly matching TRBD1 (7 bases). CDR3 length: 13 amino acids. From germline, CDR1 is SQVTM and CDR2 ANQGSEA. The V gene lost 6 bases and the J gene lost 4 bases, with 12 bases spanning the gap. The CDR3 sequence is CSVRQGGTGELFF. DNA for the CDR3: TGCAGCGTCAGGCAGGGGGGCACCGGGGAGCTGTTTTTT.

This chain uses TRBV5-1 with TRBJ1-5, with no clear D. Deletions cut 0 bases from V and 1 base from J, with 8 bases between. The CDR3 extends over 15 amino acids. The germline CDR1 and CDR2 sequences are SGHRS and YFSETQ. CDR3 residues: CASSLAAGSNQPQHF. The CDR3 nucleotides read TGCGCCAGCAGCTTGGCAGCGGGGAGCAATCAGCCCCAGCATTTT. Supplemented by reference TRBV5-1 and TRBJ1-5, the full variable domain reads KAGVTQTPRYLIKTRGQQVTLSCSPISGHRSVSWYQQTPGQGLQFLFEYFSETQRNKGNFPGRFSGRQFSNSRSEMNVSTLELGDSALYLCASSLAAGSNQPQHFGDGTRLSIL.

The V and J genes are TRBV3-1 and TRBJ2-7; 13 positions agree with TRBD2. The V gene's germline CDR1 is LGHDT and CDR2 YNNKEL (reference sequence). The CDR3 loop spans 17 amino acids. The ends lost 4 bases at V and 3 bases at J; junction bases unmatched: 9. CDR3 in amino acids: CASSPRGTSGASYEQYV. For the CDR3, the DNA is TGTGCCAGCAGCCCTCGAGGGACTAGCGGGGCCAGCTACGAGCAGTACGTC.

This clonotype was seen just once. CDR3 in amino acids: CSARAGAYNEQFF. The CDR3 bases are TGCAGTGCTAGAGCGGGGGCCTACAATGAGCAGTTCTTC. This sequence joins TRBV20-1 and TRBJ2-1; a weak D match, TRBD2 (6 bases). CDR1 is DFQATT, CDR2 SNEGSKA, per germline (reference sequence). The CDR3 loop spans 13 amino acids. V was clipped by 1 base and J by 2 bases, with 6 bases between them.

This chain connects TRBV7-2 to TRBJ2-7, with a weak D call TRBD2 (5 bases). Trimming removed 1 base from V and 5 bases from J, with 9 bases in between. This CDR3 is 13 amino acids long. CDR1 is SGHTA and CDR2 is FQGNSA in the germline V gene. The CDR3 region has the DNA TGTGCCAGCAGCTTAGTTATCGGGAACGAGCAGTACTTC. This codes for CASSLVIGNEQYF. Full variable domain (outside the CDR3, taken from reference TRBV7-2 and TRBJ2-7): GAGVSQSPSNKVTEKGKDVELRCDPISGHTALYWYRQSLGQGLEFLIYFQGNSAPDKSGLPSDRFSAERTGGSVSTLTIQRTQQEDSAVYLCASSLVIGNEQYFGPGTRLTVT.

The chain's CDR3 is CASSLGTGVQGGYTF. The CDR3 nucleotides are TGTGCCAGCAGTTTAGGGACAGGGGTACAGGGTGGCTACACCTTC. The chain uses TRBV28 and TRBJ1-2, with 10 bases identical to TRBD1. V lost 2 bases, J lost 7 bases, and 7 bases stayed unmatched. Germline loops: CDR1 MDHEN, CDR2 SYDVKM. The CDR3 sequence is 15 residues long.

The J gene is TRBJ1-1, the V gene TRBV15; maybe TRBD1 (5 bases). The germline V gene has CDR1 LNHNV and CDR2 YYDKDF (reference sequence). There are 14 residues in the CDR3. Between the trimmed V and J ends, which lost 3 bases and 1 base, there was a span of 9 bases. CDR3 in DNA: TGTGCCACCAGCAGGGGACGGACGAACACTGAAGCTTTCTTT. Translating gives CATSRGRTNTEAFF.

The chain links TRBV29-1 to TRBJ2-5, with 7 bases identical to TRBD1. Trimming at V came to 3 bases and at J to 1 base, leaving 11 bases not matched to a gene. The CDR3 sequence is 16 residues long. Germline loops: CDR1 SQVTM, CDR2 ANQGSEA. CDR3: CSVDWTGRSGQETQYF. The CDR3 region has the DNA TGCAGCGTTGACTGGACAGGAAGAAGTGGCCAAGAGACCCAGTACTTC.

The chain combines TRBV7-9 with TRBJ2-3, with D perhaps given as TRBD1 or TRBD2 (5 bases each). This CDR3 comprises 13 residues. V was trimmed by 8 bases and J by 2 bases, leaving 11 bases between them. Germline V lookup: CDR1 SEHNR, CDR2 FQNEAQ (reference sequence). CDR3 nucleotides: TGTGCCAGCCGGGACGAAAACACAGATACGCAGTATTTT. This codes for CASRDENTDTQYF.